The present TCR beta chain was sequenced within a study of a mutant IDH1 vaccine in newly diagnosed glioma. Time point defined: baseline, week 1 (first vaccination visit). Indicated treatment: pre-vaccination baseline after standard-of-care therapy. This clone was counted between two and nine times. Clones were sequenced by immunoSEQ multiplex PCR, and TCRdb holds only the in-frame ones, with some missing. This table holds around 50,000 clones, 86% found once. The V end was cut by 9 bases, the J end by 4 bases, with 21 bases between. From germline, CDR1 is LNHDA and CDR2 SQIVND (reference sequence). The CDR3 sequence is 15 residues long.

The source of this sequence is a man aged 35-49 years with glioma. Sequencing used PBMCs, obtained from a glioma patient treated with radiotherapy, temozolomide or both. The chain carries TRBV19 and TRBJ1-2, with TRBD1 as a possible D gene (6 bases). The CDR3 loop is CASKDSPPSLYGYTF. The CDR3, as DNA: TGTGCCAGCAAGGACAGCCCTCCCTCCCTCTATGGCTACACCTTC.